This passage covers 20 T cell receptor beta chains from one sample sequenced in a study of T cell changes during pregnancy in multiple sclerosis. Measured with immunoSEQ multiplex PCR; TCRdb has only the in-frame clones, and not every one. Of over 85,000 clones listed, less than 95% are singletons. Sample: peripheral blood, taken in the second trimester of pregnancy. Every receptor here comes from a female donor in good health, enrolled as a control in a pregnancy study.

The chain combines TRBV27 with TRBJ1-6; TRBD1 aligns across 10 bases. In germline, CDR1 is MNHEY, CDR2 SMNVEV (reference sequence). The CDR3 is 13 amino acids. V lost 5 bases, J lost 10 bases, and 2 bases stayed unmatched. The CDR3 loop reads CASSPGQGSPLHF. CDR3 sequence (DNA): TGTGCCAGCAGTCCGGGACAGGGGTCACCCCTCCACTTT.

This chain connects TRBV7-9 to TRBJ1-5; 7 nucleotides line up with TRBD1. The CDR3 extends over 15 amino acids. Germline V gives CDR1 SEHNR, CDR2 FQNEAQ (reference sequence). V lost 5 bases and J lost 6; bases outside the gene matches: 10. CDR3 protein: CASSRTGGRSQPQHF. The CDR3 nucleotides are TGTGCCAGCAGCCGGACAGGAGGGAGAAGTCAGCCCCAGCATTTT.

The chain combines TRBV28 with TRBJ1-3; the D gene is possibly TRBD1 (6 bases). V lost 5 bases and J 3 bases, leaving 17 bases between the germline ends. The CDR3 sequence is 16 residues long. Looked up from germline, CDR1 is MDHEN and CDR2 is SYDVKM. In DNA form, the CDR3 reads TGTGCCAGCAGTGTATCAACCGGGACATTTGGAAACACCATATATTTT. Its translation is CASSVSTGTFGNTIYF.

This clone was picked up one time. The chain employs TRBV4-3 and TRBJ2-3, with a possible D match to TRBD2 (6 bases). The germline CDR1 and CDR2 sequences are LGHNA and YSLEER. Trimming pared 3 bases from V and 6 bases from J, leaving 19 bases between. The CDR3 extends over 16 amino acids. Written as DNA, the CDR3 is TGCGCCAGCAGCCACACTAGCCCCCCAACCTCCGATACGCAGTATTTT. Amino acids: CASSHTSPPTSDTQYF.

The gene calls are TRBV6-5 and TRBJ1-4; no clear D. Trimming took 4 bases from V and 0 from J, leaving 9 bases between them. Germline V gene lookup returns CDR1 MNHEY and CDR2 SVGAGI. This CDR3 comprises 15 residues. CDR3 residues: CASSSTVATNEKLFF. The CDR3 region has the DNA TGTGCCAGCAGTTCCACGGTCGCAACTAATGAAAAACTGTTTTTT.

The rearrangement uses TRBV7-8 and TRBJ1-4; D is unclear. Germline V gene lookup returns CDR1 SGHVS and CDR2 FQNEAQ. The germline V and J ends were trimmed by 1 base and 6 bases, with 9 bases remaining between them. This CDR3 has 14 amino acids. The CDR3 DNA sequence: TGTGCCAGCAGCTTAGGGACTACGGATGAAAAACTGTTTTTT. It is translated as CASSLGTTDEKLFF.

The rearrangement uses TRBV19 and TRBJ1-5; 9 bases are shared with TRBD1. V trimming: 8 bases; J trimming: 7 bases; junction bases outside the gene matches: 6. CDR1 and CDR2 from the germline V gene are LNHDA and SQIVND (reference sequence). This CDR3 spans 13 amino acids. The CDR3 coding sequence is TGTGCCAGTTCGGACAGGGGCTGGCAGCCCCAGCATTTT. Amino acid sequence: CASSDRGWQPQHF.

V gene TRBV2 combines with J gene TRBJ2-2; D possibly corresponds to TRBD1 (5 bases). Trimming left V 7 bases short and J 4 bases short, with 19 bases between. The CDR3 loop spans 16 amino acids. Germline-derived CDR1 and CDR2 are SNHLY and FYNNEI. The CDR3 DNA is TGTGCCAGCACTAGTGTTGCAGGGTTAGGCACCGGGGAGCTGTTTTTT. Protein: CASTSVAGLGTGELFF.

The chain recombines TRBV5-1 with TRBJ2-7; tentatively, D is TRBD1 (5 bases). V lost 0 bases to trimming and J lost 3 bases, with 16 bases between them. The CDR3 covers 16 residues. Per germline, CDR1 SGHRS and CDR2 YFSETQ. CDR3 in amino acids: CASSLGQGAVNYEQYF. The CDR3 DNA reads TGCGCCAGCAGCTTGGGCCAAGGGGCGGTTAACTACGAGCAGTACTTC. Full variable domain (missing parts from reference TRBV5-1 and TRBJ2-7): KAGVTQTPRYLIKTRGQQVTLSCSPISGHRSVSWYQQTPGQGLQFLFEYFSETQRNKGNFPGRFSGRQFSNSRSEMNVSTLELGDSALYLCASSLGQGAVNYEQYFGPGTRLTVT.

V gene TRBV5-1 combines with J gene TRBJ2-1; D may be TRBD1 (6 bases). CDR1 is SGHRS, CDR2 YFSETQ, per germline. Trimming shortened V by 5 bases and J by 3 bases, and 12 bases separated the two germline ends. The CDR3 is made up of 14 amino acids. CDR3 bases: TGCGCCAGCAGGACGGGACATAGCTACAATGAGCAGTTCTTC. Translated, it gives CASRTGHSYNEQFF.

This clone showed up just once. This chain connects TRBV27 to TRBJ1-2; D not resolved. The germline V gene encodes CDR1 MNHEY and CDR2 SMNVEV (reference sequence). V lost 0 bases to trimming and J lost 6 bases, with 23 bases between them. This CDR3 spans 18 amino acids. The CDR3 region has the DNA TGTGCCAGCAGTTTATCCCCACGGGAGAGGGTGGCGGAGGATGGCTACACCTTC. This gives the protein CASSLSPRERVAEDGYTF.

The chain links TRBV18 to TRBJ2-6, with D possibly being TRBD1 (6 bases). V lost 3 bases, J lost 0 bases, and 18 bases lay in between. The CDR3 extends over 19 amino acids. In germline, CDR1 is KGHSH, CDR2 LQKENI. CDR3 sequence: CASSPGAAGALSGANVLTF. The CDR3 DNA reads as TGTGCCAGCTCACCGGGGGCGGCAGGGGCCCTCTCTGGGGCCAACGTCCTGACTTTC.

The chain joins TRBV28 to TRBJ1-6, with 9 bases fitting TRBD1. The CDR3 contains 16 residues. Germline assignment: CDR1 MDHEN and CDR2 SYDVKM. The junction had 11 bases not matched to a gene; V was cut back by 7 bases and J by 7 bases. CDR3 in DNA: TGTGCCAGCACCCTCCCGGGACAGGGTGACAATTCACCCCTCCACTTT. Its translation is CASTLPGQGDNSPLHF.

The chain links TRBV28 to TRBJ1-3; TRBD1 matches at 10 bases. Germline V lookup: CDR1 MDHEN, CDR2 SYDVKM. The CDR3 totals 17 residues. The V gene end was trimmed by 5 bases and the J gene end by 0 bases; junction bases not matched to a gene: 7. CDR3 loop: CASSRRQGAYSGNTIYF. In DNA, the CDR3 is TGTGCCAGCAGTAGGAGACAGGGGGCATACTCTGGAAACACCATATATTTT. The full variable domain, rest sourced from reference TRBV28 and TRBJ1-3, is DVKVTQSSRYLVKRTGEKVFLECVQDMDHENMFWYRQDPGLGLRLIYFSYDVKMKEKGDIPEGYSVSREKKERFSLILESASTNQTSMYLCASSRRQGAYSGNTIYFGEGSWLTVV.

In this sample, this clone turned up once. V gene TRBV28 combines with J gene TRBJ1-1, with 7 nucleotides matching TRBD1. The trim removed 6 bases at V and 8 bases at J, leaving 6 bases unmatched. The germline V gene encodes CDR1 MDHEN and CDR2 SYDVKM. The CDR3 is 12 residues long. The CDR3 reads CASRTGIQEAFF. CDR3 nucleotide sequence: TGTGCCAGCAGGACAGGGATACAAGAAGCTTTCTTT.

The chain couples TRBV18 to TRBJ1-4; D is perhaps TRBD1 (6 bases). The CDR3 is 15 residues long. Germline V gives CDR1 KGHSH, CDR2 LQKENI. The germline V and J ends were trimmed by 6 bases and 8 bases, with 19 bases remaining between them. The DNA of the CDR3 is TGTGCCAGCTCGCCCCGGGGGGCGGCGGGGGAAAAACTGTTTTTT. Its protein product is CASSPRGAAGEKLFF.

The chain joins TRBV19 to TRBJ2-1, with 10 bases aligning to TRBD1. Trimming removed 2 bases from V and 5 bases from J; junction bases left unmatched: 6. This CDR3 comprises 16 residues. Per the germline V gene, CDR1 is LNHDA and CDR2 is SQIVND (reference sequence). The chain's CDR3 is CASSITGQGIHNEQFF. The CDR3 DNA follows: TGTGCCAGTAGTATAACGGGACAGGGGATCCACAATGAGCAGTTCTTC.

The V and J genes are TRBV7-5 and TRBJ1-5; TRBD1, the table's D call, lacks a check against the DNA. TRBV7-5 is tagged as a pseudogene. The CDR3 is made up of 16 amino acids. The CDR3 nucleotides are TGTGCCAGAAGCCCCGGGACAGGGGGTAGGGATCAGCCCCAGCATTTT. Translation gives CARSPGTGGRDQPQHF.

The V gene is TRBV23-1, the J gene TRBJ1-5; D call uncertain. TRBV23-1 is marked as an open reading frame, function uncertain. This CDR3 spans 14 amino acids. The V gene lost 5 bases and the J gene lost 6 bases, with 14 bases spanning the gap. The CDR3 loop is CASSFTRLAQPQHF. CDR3 in DNA: TGCGCCAGCAGTTTTACCCGTTTGGCTCAGCCCCAGCATTTT.

This clone appeared a few times. The rearrangement links TRBV2 to TRBJ2-2; D not certain. This CDR3 spans 14 amino acids. CDR1 SNHLY and CDR2 FYNNEI come from the germline V gene. V lost 6 bases and J lost 1, with 9 bases in between. The CDR3 protein is CASRSSRNTGELFF. CDR3 DNA sequence: TGTGCCAGCAGGAGTAGCAGGAACACCGGGGAGCTGTTTTTT.